These 26 T cell receptor beta chains originate from one sample sequenced in a study of blood T cell repertoires in COVID-19. Here immunoSEQ multiplex PCR was the method, and the copy in TCRdb shows in-frame clones only, minus some. The sample contains more than 45,000 clones, more than 85% of which appear only once. Sequencing was carried out using peripheral blood. All receptors come from a woman in her sixties or seventies with active COVID-19.

The CDR3 sequence is CASTGDRGSYEQYF. In DNA form, the CDR3 reads TGCGCCAGCACCGGGGACAGGGGATCCTACGAGCAGTACTTC. The chain combines TRBV5-1 with TRBJ2-7, with TRBD1 identical over 10 bases. The CDR3 is made up of 14 amino acids. Trimming removed 6 bases from V and 1 base from J; junction bases left unmatched: 4. Germline values: CDR1 SGHRS, CDR2 YFSETQ.

The chain uses TRBV3-1 (or the pseudogene TRBV3-2) and TRBJ1-1, with D perhaps matching TRBD1 (5 bases). Trimming pared 3 bases from V and 1 base from J, leaving 9 bases between. The CDR3 has 14 residues. Germline CDR1 reads LGHDT; CDR2 reads YNNKEL (reference sequence). CDR3: CASSHLGGNTEAFF. The CDR3 DNA sequence: TGTGCCAGCAGCCATCTCGGGGGGAACACTGAAGCTTTCTTT.

The CDR3 protein is CASSLDSSGSYNEQFF. CDR3 bases: TGTGCCAGCAGCTTAGATTCTAGCGGGAGTTACAATGAGCAGTTCTTC. The chain carries TRBV7-2 and TRBJ2-1, with 10 bases aligning to TRBD2. The V and J ends lost 1 base and 4 bases, in that order; junction bases with no gene match: 4. This CDR3 has 16 residues. Germline V lookup: CDR1 SGHTA, CDR2 FQGNSA.

The table lists this clone with a count of one. The V call is TRBV28, the J call TRBJ2-1; D might be TRBD2 (6 bases). Between the trimmed V and J ends, which lost 3 bases and 4 bases, there was a span of 22 bases. The germline V gene has CDR1 MDHEN and CDR2 SYDVKM. The CDR3 runs to 18 residues. In nucleotides, the CDR3 is TGTGCCAGCAGTTTGGCGGGTTTCCGGGAGTCCGCTTACAATGAGCAGTTCTTC. Its protein product is CASSLAGFRESAYNEQFF.

J is TRBJ1-2 and V is TRBV5-4; a weak D match, TRBD1 (6 bases). Germline values: CDR1 SGHNT, CDR2 YYREEE (reference sequence). The ends were cut back, 5 bases at V and 2 bases at J, with 10 bases in the middle. The CDR3 is made up of 13 amino acids. CDR3 protein: CASSADRNYGYTF. For the CDR3, the DNA is TGTGCCAGCAGTGCCGACAGGAACTATGGCTACACCTTC.

The rearrangement joins TRBV5-3 to TRBJ1-1; 8 nucleotides line up with TRBD1. TRBV5-3 is assigned to the ORF class and has an uncertain function. V lost 7 bases, J lost 1 base, and 24 bases stayed unmatched. This CDR3 is built from 20 residues. The CDR3 spells CARVRGGDRGPDGWNTEAFF. CDR3 DNA sequence: TGTGCCAGAGTGAGGGGGGGCGACAGGGGCCCGGATGGGTGGAACACTGAAGCTTTCTTT.

The chain joins TRBV6-5 to TRBJ1-3, with D maybe TRBD1 (5 bases). Germline V lookup: CDR1 MNHEY, CDR2 SVGAGI. This CDR3 has 13 residues. V dropped 6 bases and J dropped 0 bases, with 6 bases sitting between them. CDR3 sequence (DNA): TGTGCCAGCAGAAGGGGCTCTGGAAACACCATATATTTT. This gives the protein CASRRGSGNTIYF.

V usage is TRBV5-1 and J usage is TRBJ1-2; 8 bases map to TRBD1. The junction had 7 bases not matched to a gene; V was cut back by 4 bases and J by 2 bases. The germline V gene has CDR1 SGHRS and CDR2 YFSETQ. The CDR3 sequence is 15 residues long. In nucleotides, the CDR3 is TGCGCCAGCAGCCCAGCTGACAGGGGCAACTATGGCTACACCTTC. It specifies CASSPADRGNYGYTF.

The rearrangement joins TRBV27 to TRBJ1-6; 8 nucleotides agree with TRBD1. CDR3 size: 14 residues. The V segment lost 5 bases and the J segment 7 bases; nucleotides outside the gene matches: 4. Germline-derived CDR1 and CDR2 are MNHEY and SMNVEV (reference sequence). The CDR3 here is CASSLRGLNSPLHF. The CDR3 region has the DNA TGTGCCAGCAGTCTCAGGGGGCTCAATTCACCCCTCCACTTT.

A few counts support this clone. The rearrangement uses TRBV19 and TRBJ1-1; 8 bases agree with TRBD1. V was pared by 4 bases and J by 4 bases, with 14 bases of the junction left unmatched. The V gene's germline CDR1 is LNHDA and CDR2 SQIVND (reference sequence). CDR3 length: 17 residues. The chain's CDR3 is CASSKTTPTGEGTEAFF. In nucleotides, the CDR3 is TGTGCCAGTAGTAAAACAACCCCGACAGGGGAGGGCACTGAAGCTTTCTTT.

The rearrangement joins TRBV7-9 to TRBJ2-7, with a possible D match to TRBD2 (6 bases). The CDR3 is made up of 15 amino acids. V dropped 5 bases and J dropped 4 bases, with 18 bases sitting between them. Germline CDR1 SEHNR, CDR2 FQNEAQ (reference sequence). The CDR3 bases are TGTGCCAGCAGCCGGGATGGGGGACTGAGTTACGAGCAGTACTTC. This encodes CASSRDGGLSYEQYF.

The chain employs TRBV14 and TRBJ2-7, with D tentatively TRBD1 (5 bases). The CDR3 runs to 17 residues. With 3 bases removed from V and 3 bases from J, the gap between germline ends came to 21 bases. The V gene's germline CDR1 is SGHDN and CDR2 FVKESK. CDR3 residues: CASSHYRSAGPVYEQYF. The CDR3 nucleotides read TGTGCCAGCAGCCACTACCGATCGGCAGGGCCGGTCTACGAGCAGTACTTC.

The J gene is TRBJ1-2, the V gene TRBV29-1, with TRBD1 matching over 8 bases. The CDR3 loop spans 11 amino acids. Germline V lookup: CDR1 SQVTM, CDR2 ANQGSEA. The trim removed 7 bases at V and 5 bases at J, leaving 3 bases unmatched. The CDR3 protein is CSGGQGYGYTF. The CDR3 coding sequence is TGCAGCGGAGGACAGGGTTATGGCTACACCTTC.

The genes are TRBV3-1 (or the pseudogene TRBV3-2) and TRBJ2-5; 9 bases align to TRBD2. Unmatched junction bases numbered 13, after V lost 1 base and J lost 7 bases. The germline gives CDR1 LGHDT, CDR2 YNNKEL (reference sequence). CDR3 size: 17 residues. Written as DNA, the CDR3 is TGTGCCAGCAGCCAAGTAAGGGCTAGCGGGGCCCAGGGGACCCAGTACTTC. Its translation is CASSQVRASGAQGTQYF.

This chain uses TRBV27 with TRBJ2-4, with D possibly being TRBD1 (5 bases). Germline V gene sequence: CDR1 MNHEY, CDR2 SMNVEV (reference sequence). Trimming cost V 5 bases and J 6 bases, with 11 bases left between them. CDR3 length: 13 residues. The CDR3 bases are TGTGCCAGCAGTGTGTCAGGGATAAACATTCAGTACTTC. This codes for CASSVSGINIQYF.

V is TRBV6-5 and J is TRBJ1-5; 7 bases align to TRBD1. The CDR3 sequence is 13 residues long. Trimming cost V 7 bases and J 5 bases; bases outside gene matches: 5. Per germline, CDR1 MNHEY and CDR2 SVGAGI. The CDR3 DNA reads as TGTGCCAGCATCCAGGACAGGTATCAGCCCCAGCATTTT. It encodes CASIQDRYQPQHF.

The rearrangement uses TRBV5-1 and TRBJ2-2; TRBD1 is a possible D gene (6 bases). The V gene lost 7 bases and the J gene lost 4 bases, with 17 bases spanning the gap. Germline V gene sequence: CDR1 SGHRS, CDR2 YFSETQ. There are 15 residues in the CDR3. The DNA for the CDR3 is TGCGCCAGCTCAGAAAGGGGGAACCCCACCGGGGAGCTGTTTTTT. Translation gives CASSERGNPTGELFF.

The genes are TRBV30 and TRBJ1-5; D is ambiguous. Germline V CDR1 and CDR2: GTSNPN, SVGIG (reference sequence). V shed 3 bases and J shed 0 bases, with 6 bases lying between them. The CDR3 totals 13 residues. This CDR3 is CAWRQFSNQPQHF. The DNA for the CDR3 is TGTGCCTGGAGACAGTTTAGCAATCAGCCCCAGCATTTT.

In its sample, this clone was seen once. This chain joins TRBV5-5 and TRBJ2-2; a possible D gene is TRBD2 (6 bases). The CDR3 has 15 amino acids. Looked up from germline, CDR1 is SGHKS and CDR2 is YYEKEE (reference sequence). V lost 2 bases and J lost 4, with 12 bases in between. CDR3 DNA: TGTGCCAGCAGCTTTGTAGGACTAATCACCGGGGAGCTGTTTTTT. It yields the protein CASSFVGLITGELFF.

The rearrangement joins TRBV7-6 to TRBJ2-7, with TRBD1 matching over 7 bases. The V and J ends lost 5 bases and 4 bases, in that order; junction bases with no gene match: 8. CDR3 length: 14 amino acids. Germline values: CDR1 SGHVS, CDR2 FNYEAQ. The CDR3 coding sequence is TGTGCCAGCAGCCCAGACAGGGATCGGTACGAGCAGTACTTC. It encodes CASSPDRDRYEQYF.

The chain recombines TRBV30 with TRBJ1-6; TRBD1 aligns across 7 bases. From germline, CDR1 is GTSNPN and CDR2 SVGIG (reference sequence). The length of the CDR3 is 14 residues. V lost 6 bases to trimming and J lost 7 bases; unmatched junction nucleotides: 9. CDR3 coding DNA: TGTGCCTGCCCTATTGGACAGGAAAATTCACCCCTCCACTTT. Encoded protein: CACPIGQENSPLHF.

V gene TRBV2 combines with J gene TRBJ1-3, with TRBD1 as a possible D gene (5 bases). The CDR3 consists of 13 residues. Germline-derived CDR1 and CDR2 are SNHLY and FYNNEI. Trimming left V 7 bases short and J 7 bases short, with 14 bases between. CDR3 DNA: TGTGCCAGCACCGCGTGGGGGGTCAACACCATATATTTT. Translated: CASTAWGVNTIYF.

The chain employs TRBV28 and TRBJ2-1; 7 bases agree with TRBD2. Germline CDR1 and CDR2: MDHEN and SYDVKM. The junction had 10 bases not matched to a gene; V was cut back by 6 bases and J by 5 bases. The CDR3 is 15 residues long. CDR3 residues: CASSPPSGLDNEQFF. DNA of the CDR3: TGTGCCAGCAGCCCGCCTAGCGGCCTCGACAATGAGCAGTTCTTC.

CDR3 residues: CASSKGTDTNEKLFF. The CDR3 DNA reads as TGCGCCAGCAGTAAGGGGACAGATACTAATGAAAAACTGTTTTTT. The V and J genes are TRBV10-1 and TRBJ1-4, with TRBD1 matching 7 bases. V lost 5 bases and J lost 2; bases outside the gene matches: 5. The CDR3 contains 15 residues. Germline CDR1 reads WNHNN; CDR2 reads SYGVQD (reference sequence).

A single count supports this clone. The chain links TRBV13 to TRBJ2-1, with TRBD2 identical over 13 bases. Germline V gene data show CDR1 as PRHDT and CDR2 as FYEKMQ (reference sequence). Trimming at V came to 5 bases and at J to 8 bases, leaving 9 bases not matched to a gene. This CDR3 spans 16 amino acids. The CDR3, as DNA: TGTGCCAGCAGCCGGTCGGGGACTAGCGGGACACATGAGCAGTTCTTC. Protein: CASSRSGTSGTHEQFF.

Ten or more counts support this clone. Additional DNA sequences in this sample encode the identical CDR3. The V gene is TRBV30, the J gene TRBJ2-2; 10 positions match TRBD1. There are 15 residues in the CDR3. Trimming cost V 3 bases and J 6 bases; bases outside gene matches: 7. Per germline, CDR1 GTSNPN and CDR2 SVGIG (reference sequence). In DNA, the CDR3 is TGTGCCTGGAGCCACGCCGGGACAGGGGCCGGGGAGCTGTTTTTT. Amino acids: CAWSHAGTGAGELFF.